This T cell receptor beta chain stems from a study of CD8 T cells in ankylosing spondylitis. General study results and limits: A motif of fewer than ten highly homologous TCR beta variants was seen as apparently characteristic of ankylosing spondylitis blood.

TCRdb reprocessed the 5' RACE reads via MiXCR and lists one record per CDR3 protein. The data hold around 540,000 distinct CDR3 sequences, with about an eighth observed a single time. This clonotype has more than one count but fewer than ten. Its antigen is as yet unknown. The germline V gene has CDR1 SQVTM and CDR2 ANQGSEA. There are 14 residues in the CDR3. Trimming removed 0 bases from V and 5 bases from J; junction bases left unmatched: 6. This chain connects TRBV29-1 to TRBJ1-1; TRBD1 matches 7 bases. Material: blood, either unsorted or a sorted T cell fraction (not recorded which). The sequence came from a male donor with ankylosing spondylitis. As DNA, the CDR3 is TGCAGCGTTGAAGATCACAAGGGGGCAACTGAAGCTTTCTTT. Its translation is CSVEDHKGATEAFF. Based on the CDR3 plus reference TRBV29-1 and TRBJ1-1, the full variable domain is SAVISQKPSRDICQRGTSLTIQCQVDSQVTMMFWYRQQPGQSLTLIATANQGSEATYESGFVIDKFPISRPNLTFSTLTVSNMSPEDSSIYLCSVEDHKGATEAFFGQGTRLTVV.